The clone carrying this T cell receptor (beta chain) showed up many times. This sample stems from a study of T cells in Graves' hyperthyroidism and ophthalmopathy. Study as a whole: Once the initial diagnosis was made, peripheral blood was obtained before any treatment.

Germline CDR1 and CDR2: SQVTM and ANQGSEA. The CDR3 is 12 amino acids. Trimming cost V 3 bases and J 4 bases, with 10 bases left between them. PBMCs came from 10 ml fresh peripheral blood. Researchers took RNA transcripts and amplified the TCR beta CDR3 regions from them. Carried out on the TCR CDR3, a first-round RT-PCR used the HTBI primer set. TCRdb re-analysed the multiplex PCR reads in MiXCR, keeping a single row per CDR3 protein. The sample has around 300,000 distinct CDR3 sequences, roughly an eighth seen once; the top ten hold almost 35%. This sequence was found in a woman aged 35 to 49 with Graves' ophthalmopathy. This chain connects TRBV29-1 to TRBJ2-7, with D perhaps being TRBD1 or TRBD2 (5 bases each). Sequencing used blood. The DNA for the CDR3 is TGCAGCGTTGAGGGACGGGATTACGAGCAGTACTTC. This gives the protein CSVEGRDYEQYF.